This T cell receptor (beta chain) was found in a study of low-dose radiotherapy and immunotherapy resistance in tumors. About the research overall: Oral administration of aspirin 300 mg daily occurred for four cycles, commencing at cycle 1 day 1.

The CDR3 consists of 14 residues. The germline CDR1 and CDR2 sequences are MNHGY and SAAAGT. V was cut by 0 bases and J by 5 bases, with 10 bases left in between. The time point: before trial treatment. Priming of first-strand cDNA relied on TRAV- and TRBV-specific primers (covering alpha and beta chains). TCRs were put through approximately 21 PCR cycles of amplification with Phusion. A constant-region primer and the V-primer adapter served as the primer pair. TCRdb fed the reads into MiXCR, producing one record per CDR3 protein. Here the sample spans 65,000 to 100,000 distinct CDR3 sequences, over 15% being singletons. In its sample, this clonotype was seen a few times.

The V call is TRBV6-8, the J call TRBJ1-1; perhaps TRBD1 as D (5 bases). This receptor was taken from a male donor with prostate cancer. The material was PBMCs, obtained before treatment. The CDR3 protein is CASSYSPGGTEAFF. CDR3 nucleotide sequence: TGTGCCAGCAGTTACTCCCCGGGGGGGACTGAAGCTTTCTTT.